The entry below describes one T cell receptor (beta chain). The antigen it recognizes is unknown. The input lacks base qualities; no much larger clone sits a single base away. The record originates from a study of blood T cell repertoires in COVID-19 (dated by TCRdb to 2020 to 2021). Regarding the complete study: Collaborator samples came from the United States, Italy and Spain and covered acute and convalescent phases of COVID-19. The material from the prospective study consisted of cDNA or gDNA derived from T cells, B-cell-depleted T cells, or PBMCs. Deeply sampled blood TCRbeta repertoires from subjects exposed to, actively infected with, or recovered from COVID-19 were included in the dataset. A freely available public database, intended as a resource for researchers studying the immune response to SARS-CoV-2, is where the repertoires were released. Samples were obtained from the ongoing ImmuneRACE study (first 160 participants) and from 1,000 to 1,500 subjects provided by 6 global collaborators. The sample metadata nearly always contained a de-identified subject ID, COVID-19 status, age in years and sex. Where available, HLA class I and class II types were obtained from metadata supplied by the sample provider rather than from assay-based typing. Broad study findings and their caveats: The amount of clinical and demographic metadata varied by source and participant and was provided uncurated.

The collaborating institutions used their own protocols to collect whole blood in K2EDTA tubes. For TCRbeta analysis, collaborators shipped samples in one of three forms: frozen whole blood, isolated PBMCs, or DNA extracted from either of those sample types. TCRbeta CDR3 regions were amplified from genomic DNA using the immunoSEQ Assay, a bias-controlled multiplex PCR. From the authors' description of their analysis: Nucleated cell counts per sample were estimated from amplification of reference gene primers within the assay. To quantify the absolute abundance of each unique TCRbeta CDR3 rearrangement, sequence reads were collapsed and filtered. For each sample, productive Simpson clonality was calculated as the square root of Simpson's diversity index over productive rearrangements. Sourced from immuneACCESS, this table was stored by TCRdb with only in-frame sequences that have V and J called. A share of the clones is absent; for the studies checked, an unresolved V gene accounts for under half, and the remainder has no known explanation. Clone size and the V and J calls come from that table; the DNA yielded D and trimming. The sample includes around 230,000 clones, with about four fifths observed a single time. Clones ranked in the top ten supply approximately 9.4% of the sample.

V loses 4 bases, J loses 5 bases, and the germline ends lie 16 bases apart. The CDR3 contains 15 residues, cysteine and phenylalanine counted. Of all the DNA, just the CDR3 is kept, 45 bases in frame from base 1. Based on the germline V gene (reference sequence), the CDR1 and CDR2 sequences are MNHEY and SMNVEV. The chain is assembled from TRBV27 and TRBJ2-3; a tentative D match to TRBD1 spans 5 bases. This TCR derives from a woman aged 80 or over with acute or convalescent COVID-19. Sequenced: peripheral blood. The DNA sequence is given as TGTGCCAGCAGTTCAGAAGGGCAGGGTGAAGATACGCAGTATTTT. This sequence encodes CASSSEGQGEDTQYF.